What follows are 10 T cell receptor beta chains derived from one specimen sequenced in a study of naive CD8 T cells in extremely preterm neonates. Without labor or membrane rupture, elective cesareans at about 35-43 weeks supplied term cord blood. Repertoires were generated with immunoSEQ multiplex PCR, while TCRdb's copy carries only in-frame clones and drops some. The table includes about 4,900 clones, roughly 97% detected once. Sequenced input: naive CD8+ T cells from cord blood. The receptors were sampled from a newborn in good health.

V and J are TRBV2 and TRBJ2-3; 14 nucleotides line up with TRBD2. Losses at the gene ends were 6 bases for V and 3 bases for J; bases not matched to a gene: 5. From germline, CDR1 is SNHLY and CDR2 FYNNEI. The CDR3 covers 16 residues. The CDR3 spells CASSRLAGGQTDTQYF. The DNA for the CDR3 is TGTGCCAGCAGCCGACTAGCGGGGGGGCAGACAGATACGCAGTATTTT.

CDR3 sequence (DNA): TGTGCCTGGAGTGAGGCATTCGGGTGGGGCTACACCTTC. Its protein product is CAWSEAFGWGYTF. The chain couples TRBV30 to TRBJ1-2, with no clear D. The ends were cut back, 1 base at V and 8 bases at J, with 14 bases in the middle. This CDR3 spans 13 amino acids. Germline CDR1 and CDR2: GTSNPN and SVGIG (reference sequence).

The chain's CDR3 is CASSFSRGNEQFF. The CDR3 coding sequence is TGTGCCAGCAGCTTTAGCAGGGGCAATGAGCAGTTCTTC. The chain carries TRBV5-4 and TRBJ2-1; a possible D gene is TRBD1 (6 bases). The germline CDR1 and CDR2 sequences are SGHNT and YYREEE (reference sequence). Trimming stripped 2 bases from V and 6 bases from J, with 9 bases between. The CDR3 has 13 residues.

The V call is TRBV5-5, the J call TRBJ2-2, with D unresolved. Germline V gene lookup returns CDR1 SGHKS and CDR2 YYEKEE (reference sequence). Trimming removed 7 bases from V and 8 bases from J, with 18 bases in between. The CDR3 has 14 amino acids. The CDR3 sequence: CASELPPLSGELFF. The CDR3 DNA is TGTGCCAGCGAGCTCCCCCCGCTATCGGGGGAGCTGTTTTTT.

The V and J genes are TRBV10-2 and TRBJ1-5; D perhaps matches TRBD1 (6 bases). Germline CDR1 is WSHSY and CDR2 is SAAADI. Trimming removed 2 bases from V and 7 bases from J, with 9 bases in between. The CDR3 covers 13 residues. CDR3 sequence: CASSESGGQPQHF. CDR3 nucleotides: TGCGCCAGCAGTGAGAGTGGGGGCCAGCCCCAGCATTTT.

V and J are TRBV21-1 and TRBJ2-7; TRBD1 is taken as the D call from the table, unchecked against the DNA. TRBV21-1 is marked as a pseudogene. This CDR3 region has 18 residues. The CDR3 protein is CASSKRGSWGPYPYEQYF. As DNA, the CDR3 is TGTGCCAGCAGCAAAAGGGGGAGTTGGGGCCCTTACCCCTACGAGCAGTACTTC.

A word on this clone: The sample has other DNA sequences that encode this CDR3 too. This chain links TRBV20-1 with TRBJ1-2; no clear D gene. From germline, CDR1 is DFQATT and CDR2 SNEGSKA (reference sequence). This CDR3 is 11 amino acids long. Trimming stripped 3 bases from V and 4 bases from J, with 6 bases between. For the CDR3, the DNA is TGCAGTGCTAGGGACTCCTATGGCTACACCTTC. Translated: CSARDSYGYTF.

The genes are TRBV6-5 and TRBJ1-2, with TRBD1 matching over 8 bases. Germline V gene sequence: CDR1 MNHEY, CDR2 SVGAGI. The length of the CDR3 is 15 residues. The trim removed 6 bases at V and 8 bases at J, leaving 14 bases unmatched. As DNA, the CDR3 is TGTGCCAGCAGCCTCGGGACAGGTCCAGGTACGGGCTACACCTTC. Protein sequence: CASSLGTGPGTGYTF.

The chain is built from TRBV10-3 and TRBJ1-2; 8 positions match TRBD1. Germline V gives CDR1 ENHRY, CDR2 SYGVKD. This CDR3 has 14 residues. The junction had 7 bases not matched to a gene; V was cut back by 4 bases and J by 6 bases. The CDR3 is CAISVLAGGDGYTF. CDR3 nucleotide sequence: TGTGCCATCAGTGTTTTAGCAGGGGGCGATGGCTACACCTTC.

The CDR3 is CASSLVAGGYNEQFF. CDR3 bases: TGTGCCAGCAGTTTAGTAGCGGGGGGCTACAATGAGCAGTTCTTC. V usage is TRBV27 and J usage is TRBJ2-1; 10 positions match TRBD2. The CDR3 extends over 15 amino acids. Germline CDR1 reads MNHEY; CDR2 reads SMNVEV (reference sequence). V shed 2 bases, J shed 3 bases, and the junction held 1 base outside the gene matches.